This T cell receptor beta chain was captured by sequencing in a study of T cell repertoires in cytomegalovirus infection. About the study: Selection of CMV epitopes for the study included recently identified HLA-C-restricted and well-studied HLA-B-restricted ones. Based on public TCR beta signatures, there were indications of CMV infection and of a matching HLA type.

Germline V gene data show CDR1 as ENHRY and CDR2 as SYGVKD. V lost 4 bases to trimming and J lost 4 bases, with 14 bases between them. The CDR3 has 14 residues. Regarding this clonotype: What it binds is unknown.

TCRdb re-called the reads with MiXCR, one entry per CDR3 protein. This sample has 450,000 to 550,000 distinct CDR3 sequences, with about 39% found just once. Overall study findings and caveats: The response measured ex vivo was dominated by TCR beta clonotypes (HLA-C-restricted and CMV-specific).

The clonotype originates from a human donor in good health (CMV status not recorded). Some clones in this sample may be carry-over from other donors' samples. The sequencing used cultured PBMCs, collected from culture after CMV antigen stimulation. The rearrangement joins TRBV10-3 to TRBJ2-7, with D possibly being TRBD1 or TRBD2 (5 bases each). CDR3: CAISGAGASYEQYF. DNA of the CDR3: TGTGCCATCAGTGGGGCCGGGGCGAGTTACGAGCAGTACTTC.